Only a few counts were recorded for the clone carrying this T cell receptor (beta chain). Antigen unknown. This entry comes from a study of somatic mutations in cytotoxic T cells in rheumatoid arthritis. Study observations and caveats: Antigens targeted by the expanded CD8+ clones were unknown. The top CD8+ clone topped 20% of CD8+ cells in about an eighth of the roughly 65 patients.

Researchers isolated CD4+ and CD8+ cells by positive magnetic bead selection and then checked their purity by flow cytometry. Per the original methods: When patient CD8+ clones larger than 1% were compared with published virus-specific TCRB sequences, few matched. Assay used: immunoSEQ multiplex PCR; TCRdb lists only in-frame clones, some missing. V, J and clone size were drawn from that table, and D and trimming were deduced from the DNA. The sample holds 13,000 to 15,000 clones, 72% seen once. V lost 1 base, J lost 0 bases, and 7 bases lay in between. From germline, CDR1 is SGHDT and CDR2 YYEEEE. The CDR3 contains 14 residues.

The sample was CD8+ T cells sorted from blood. The receptor was derived from an adult with rheumatoid arthritis. The chain joins TRBV5-6 to TRBJ1-2; no clear D. The CDR3 nucleotides read TGTGCCAGCAGCTTGAACGGAGCTAACTATGGCTACACCTTC. It codes for CASSLNGANYGYTF.